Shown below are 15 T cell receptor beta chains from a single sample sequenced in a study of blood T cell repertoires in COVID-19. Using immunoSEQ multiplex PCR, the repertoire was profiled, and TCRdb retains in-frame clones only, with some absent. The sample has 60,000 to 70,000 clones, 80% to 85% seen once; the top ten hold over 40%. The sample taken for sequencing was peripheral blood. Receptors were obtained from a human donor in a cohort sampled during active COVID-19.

Here the CDR3 reads CASSQDRVEVDTQYF. CDR3 nucleotide sequence: TGTGCCAGCAGCCAAGACAGGGTGGAGGTAGATACGCAGTATTTT. The chain couples TRBV9 to TRBJ2-3; 7 bases are a match to TRBD1. V lost 4 bases to trimming and J lost 5 bases; unmatched junction nucleotides: 10. This CDR3 has 15 amino acids. Germline V gives CDR1 SGDLS, CDR2 YYNGEE. The variable domain in full, completed from reference TRBV9 and TRBJ2-3, reads DSGVTQTPKHLITATGQRVTLRCSPRSGDLSVYWYQQSLDQGLQFLIQYYNGEERAKGNILERFSAQQFPDLHSELNLSSLELGDSALYFCASSQDRVEVDTQYFGPGTRLTVL.

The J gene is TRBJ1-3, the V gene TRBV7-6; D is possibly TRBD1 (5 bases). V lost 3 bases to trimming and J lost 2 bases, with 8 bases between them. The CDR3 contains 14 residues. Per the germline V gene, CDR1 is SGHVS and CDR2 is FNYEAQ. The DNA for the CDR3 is TGTGCCAGCAGCTTTTCAGGGACTGGAAACACCATATATTTT. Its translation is CASSFSGTGNTIYF.

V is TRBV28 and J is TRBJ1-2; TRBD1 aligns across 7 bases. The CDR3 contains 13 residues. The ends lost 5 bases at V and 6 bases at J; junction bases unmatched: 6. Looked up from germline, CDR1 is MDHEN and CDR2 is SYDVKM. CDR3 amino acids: CASSPNTGDGYTF. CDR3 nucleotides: TGTGCCAGCAGTCCTAATACAGGGGATGGCTACACCTTC.

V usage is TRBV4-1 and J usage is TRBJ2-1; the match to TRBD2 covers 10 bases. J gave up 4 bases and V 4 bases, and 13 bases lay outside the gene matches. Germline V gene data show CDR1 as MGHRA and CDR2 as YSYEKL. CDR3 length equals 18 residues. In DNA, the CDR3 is TGCGCCAGCAGCCGAGAAGGGGCTAGCGGGGGATTGTACAATGAGCAGTTCTTC. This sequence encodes CASSREGASGGLYNEQFF.

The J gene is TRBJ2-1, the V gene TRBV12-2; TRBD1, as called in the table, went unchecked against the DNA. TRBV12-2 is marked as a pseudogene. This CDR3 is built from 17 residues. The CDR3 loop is CASRLVGPGQGDNEQFF. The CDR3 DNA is TGTGCAAGTCGCTTAGTTGGGCCGGGACAGGGAGACAATGAGCAGTTCTTC.

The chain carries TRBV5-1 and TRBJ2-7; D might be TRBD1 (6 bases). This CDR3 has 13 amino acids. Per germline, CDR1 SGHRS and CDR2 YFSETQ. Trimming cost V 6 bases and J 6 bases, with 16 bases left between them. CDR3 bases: TGCGCCAGCACACTGACAGGAGTAGGCGAGCAGTACTTC. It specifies CASTLTGVGEQYF.

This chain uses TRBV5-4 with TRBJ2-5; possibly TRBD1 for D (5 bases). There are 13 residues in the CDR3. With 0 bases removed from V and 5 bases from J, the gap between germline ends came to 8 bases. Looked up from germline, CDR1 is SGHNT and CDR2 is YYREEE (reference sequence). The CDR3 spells CASSLEGRETQYF. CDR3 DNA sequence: TGTGCCAGCAGCTTGGAGGGGCGGGAGACCCAGTACTTC.

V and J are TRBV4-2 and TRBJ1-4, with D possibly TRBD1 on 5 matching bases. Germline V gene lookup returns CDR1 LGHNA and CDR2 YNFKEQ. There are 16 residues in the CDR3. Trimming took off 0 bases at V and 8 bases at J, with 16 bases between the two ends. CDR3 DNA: TGTGCCAGCAGCCAAGATCATATAGGGGATCGGGAAAAACTGTTTTTT. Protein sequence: CASSQDHIGDREKLFF.

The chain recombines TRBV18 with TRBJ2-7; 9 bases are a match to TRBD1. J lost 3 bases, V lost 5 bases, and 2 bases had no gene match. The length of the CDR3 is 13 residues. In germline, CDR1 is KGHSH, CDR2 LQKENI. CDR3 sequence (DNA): TGTGCCAGCTCATCGACAGGGGGCTACGAGCAGTACTTC. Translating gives CASSSTGGYEQYF.

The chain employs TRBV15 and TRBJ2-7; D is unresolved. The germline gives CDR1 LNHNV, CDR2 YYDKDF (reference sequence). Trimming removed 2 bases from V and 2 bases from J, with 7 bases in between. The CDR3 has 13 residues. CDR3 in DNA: TGTGCCACCAGCAGAACTCGGGCCTACGAGCAGTACTTC. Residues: CATSRTRAYEQYF.

The CDR3 loop is CASTQDRGHYEQYF. CDR3 nucleotides: TGTGCCAGCACCCAGGACAGGGGGCACTACGAGCAGTACTTC. The chain recombines TRBV7-9 with TRBJ2-7, with 11 bases lining up with TRBD1. V lost 7 bases and J lost 3; bases outside the gene matches: 5. Germline V gene sequence: CDR1 SEHNR, CDR2 FQNEAQ (reference sequence). The CDR3 is 14 residues long.

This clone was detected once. The CDR3 nucleotides read TGTGCCTGGAGTTCGACCGGGGAGCTGTTTTTT. This translates into CAWSSTGELFF. The chain joins TRBV30 to TRBJ2-2, with D unresolved. Trimming shortened V by 2 bases and J by 5 bases, and 3 bases separated the two germline ends. Germline V gene lookup returns CDR1 GTSNPN and CDR2 SVGIG (reference sequence). This CDR3 has 11 amino acids. The full variable domain, its missing parts supplied by reference TRBV30 and TRBJ2-2, is SQTIHQWPATLVQPVGSPLSLECTVEGTSNPNLYWYRQAAGRGLQLLFYSVGIGQISSEVPQNLSASRPQDRQFILSSKKLLLSDSGFYLCAWSSTGELFFGEGSRLTVL.

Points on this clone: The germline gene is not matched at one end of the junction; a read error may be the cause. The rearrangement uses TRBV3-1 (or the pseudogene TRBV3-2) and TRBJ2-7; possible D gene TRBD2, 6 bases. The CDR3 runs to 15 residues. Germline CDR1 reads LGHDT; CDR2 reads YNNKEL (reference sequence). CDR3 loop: CASSKIDVRPGLIVF. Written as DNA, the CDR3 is TGTGCCAGCAGCAAAATCGATGTTAGACCGGGACTCATAGTCTTC.

The CDR3 reads CASSSRQGDTDTQYF. The CDR3 bases are TGTGCCAGCTCATCCAGACAGGGGGACACAGATACGCAGTATTTT. The chain carries TRBV18 and TRBJ2-3, with 9 bases matching TRBD1. CDR3 length: 15 residues. V was clipped by 5 bases and J by 2 bases; unmatched bases: 5. Germline CDR1 reads KGHSH; CDR2 reads LQKENI. The full variable domain, completed using reference TRBV18 and TRBJ2-3, is NAGVMQNPRHLVRRRGQEARLRCSPMKGHSHVYWYRQLPEEGLKFMVYLQKENIIDESGMPKERFSAEFPKEGPSILRIQQVVRGDSAAYFCASSSRQGDTDTQYFGPGTRLTVL.

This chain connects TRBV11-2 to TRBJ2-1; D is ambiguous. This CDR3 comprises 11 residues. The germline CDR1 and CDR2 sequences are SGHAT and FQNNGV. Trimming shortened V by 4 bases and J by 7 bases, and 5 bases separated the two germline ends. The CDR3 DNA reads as TGTGCCAGCAGCTCCCTAAATGAGCAGTTCTTC. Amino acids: CASSSLNEQFF.